This TCR beta chain was captured by sequencing in a study of blood T cell repertoires in COVID-19. Study-wide background: Acute-phase and convalescent COVID-19 samples originated in the United States, Italy and Spain. The cDNA or gDNA used as material had been derived from T cells, B-cell-depleted T cells, or PBMCs.

The CDR3 contains 14 residues. Germline V gives CDR1 SNHLY, CDR2 FYNNEI. Trimming shortened V by 6 bases and J by 4 bases, and 15 bases separated the two germline ends. Original methodology: How many nucleated cells were present was estimated from reference gene primer amplification. Produced via immunoSEQ multiplex PCR; TCRdb's table is partial and in-frame only. Clone size and V and J calls were adopted from that table, with D and trimming inferred from the DNA. The table includes approximately 210,000 clones, approximately 87% detected once. The TCR originated in a woman aged 65 to 85 with acute or convalescent COVID-19. The sample taken for sequencing was peripheral blood. The J gene is TRBJ2-5, the V gene TRBV2, with D tentatively TRBD1 (6 bases). The CDR3 region has the DNA TGTGCCAGCAGGGCAGGGGTACCGGGAGAGACCCAGTACTTC. As protein: CASRAGVPGETQYF. Complete variable domain (other parts from reference TRBV2 and TRBJ2-5): EPEVTQTPSHQVTQMGQEVILRCVPISNHLYFYWYRQILGQKVEFLVSFYNNEISEKSEIFDDQFSVERPDGSNFTLKIRSTKLEDSAMYFCASRAGVPGETQYFGPGTRLLVL.